These T cell receptor beta chains were read from a single sample in a study of tumor-infiltrating lymphocytes in localized non-small cell lung cancer. The data were produced by immunoSEQ multiplex PCR, yet TCRdb's version contains in-frame clones alone and is incomplete. This sample carries about 23,000 clones, roughly 63% of them seen once, and the ten largest clones take about 14%. Sequencing was done on a sample of lung tumor tissue. The source is a human donor with non-small cell lung cancer. The CDR3 runs from the conserved cysteine through the conserved F or W. The D gene is left open where the match is weak. Size tells how often a clone was seen (once, few, many) or the class of an expanded clone, and some rows leave it out.

>-|-|TRBV7-9|TRBJ2-4
CASSLTRGAKNIQYF
TGTGCCAGCAGCTTAACGAGGGGAGCCAAAAACATTCAGTACTTC
>-|few|TRBV28|TRBJ2-3
CASTAGNTDTQYF
TGTGCCAGCACCGCGGGAAATACAGATACGCAGTATTTT
>-|-|TRBV5-6|TRBJ2-5
CASSSRGQETQYF
TGTGCCAGCAGCTCTCGGGGGCAAGAGACCCAGTACTTC
>-|once|TRBV29-1|TRBJ1-5
CSVKTGGNQPQHF
TGCAGCGTTAAGACAGGAGGAAATCAGCCCCAGCATTTT
>TRBD2|-|TRBV4-3|TRBJ2-3
CASSQGSGSTDTQYF
TGCGCCAGCAGCCAAGGTAGCGGGAGTACAGATACGCAGTATTTT
>TRBD1|once|TRBV30|TRBJ2-7
CAWSLRGLYEQYF
TGTGCCTGGAGCCTAAGGGGGCTGTACGAGCAGTACTTC
>-|-|TRBV28|TRBJ2-7
CASSSIYEQYF
TGTGCCAGCAGCTCGATCTACGAGCAGTACTTC
>TRBD1|-|TRBV29-1|TRBJ1-2
CSLGDRDISGYGYTF
TGCAGCTTGGGGGACAGGGATATCTCCGGCTATGGCTACACCTTC
>-|few|TRBV19|TRBJ2-7
CASSIGAENEQYF
TGTGCCAGTAGTATTGGGGCGGAGAACGAGCAGTACTTC
>-|-|TRBV7-9|TRBJ2-2
CASSLAGLSRNTGELFF
TGTGCCAGCAGCTTAGCCGGGTTGAGTAGGAACACCGGGGAGCTGTTTTTT
>-|-|TRBV11-2|TRBJ2-3
CASNLGYGLFTDTQYF
TGTGCCAGCAACTTGGGGTATGGCCTTTTCACAGATACGCAGTATTTT
>-|-|TRBV25-1|TRBJ2-5
CASSDQQGLETQYF
TGTGCCAGCAGTGACCAACAGGGTTTGGAGACCCAGTACTTC